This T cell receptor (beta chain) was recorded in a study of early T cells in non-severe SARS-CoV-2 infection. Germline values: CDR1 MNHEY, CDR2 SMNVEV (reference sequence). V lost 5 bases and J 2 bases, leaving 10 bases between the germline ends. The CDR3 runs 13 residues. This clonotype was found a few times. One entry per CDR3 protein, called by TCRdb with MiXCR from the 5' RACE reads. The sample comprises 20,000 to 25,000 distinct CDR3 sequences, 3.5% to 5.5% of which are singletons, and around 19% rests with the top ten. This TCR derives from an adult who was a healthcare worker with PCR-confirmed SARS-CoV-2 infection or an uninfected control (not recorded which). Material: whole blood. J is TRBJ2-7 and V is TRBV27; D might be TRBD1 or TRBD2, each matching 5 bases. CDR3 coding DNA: TGTGCCAGCAGTCCCGGGGCAACCTACGAGCAGTACTTC. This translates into CASSPGATYEQYF.